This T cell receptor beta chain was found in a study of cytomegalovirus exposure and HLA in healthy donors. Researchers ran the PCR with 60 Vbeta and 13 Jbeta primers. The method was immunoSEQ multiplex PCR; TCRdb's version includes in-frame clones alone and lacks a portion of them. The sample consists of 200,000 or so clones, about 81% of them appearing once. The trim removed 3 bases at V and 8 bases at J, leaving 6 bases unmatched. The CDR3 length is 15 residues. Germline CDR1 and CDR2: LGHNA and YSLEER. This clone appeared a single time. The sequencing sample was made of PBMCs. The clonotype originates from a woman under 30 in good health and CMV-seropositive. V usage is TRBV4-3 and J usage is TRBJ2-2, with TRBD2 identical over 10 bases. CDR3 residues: CASSQLAGVPGELFF. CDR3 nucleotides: TGCGCCAGCAGCCAGCTAGCGGGGGTTCCGGGGGAGCTGTTTTTT.